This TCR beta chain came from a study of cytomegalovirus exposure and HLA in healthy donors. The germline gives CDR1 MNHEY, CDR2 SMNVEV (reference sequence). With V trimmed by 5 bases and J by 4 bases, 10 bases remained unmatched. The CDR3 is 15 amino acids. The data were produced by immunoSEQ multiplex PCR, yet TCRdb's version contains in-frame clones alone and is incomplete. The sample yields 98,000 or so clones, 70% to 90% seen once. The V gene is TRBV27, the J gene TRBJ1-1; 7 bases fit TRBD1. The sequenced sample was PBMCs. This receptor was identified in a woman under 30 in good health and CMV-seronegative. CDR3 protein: CASSPRTGAATEAFF. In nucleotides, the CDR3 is TGTGCCAGCAGTCCCCGTACAGGGGCGGCCACTGAAGCTTTCTTT.